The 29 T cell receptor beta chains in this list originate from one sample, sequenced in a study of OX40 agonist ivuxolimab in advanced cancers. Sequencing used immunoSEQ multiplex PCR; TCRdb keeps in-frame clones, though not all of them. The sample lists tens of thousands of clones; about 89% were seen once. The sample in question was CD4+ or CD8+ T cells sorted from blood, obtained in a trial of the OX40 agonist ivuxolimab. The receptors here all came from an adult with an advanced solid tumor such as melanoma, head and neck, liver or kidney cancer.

CDR3 protein: CSVGRSYEQYF. CDR3 DNA: TGCAGCGTGGGCAGGTCTTACGAGCAGTACTTC. The chain uses TRBV29-1 and TRBJ2-7; D unresolved. V was trimmed by 6 bases and J by 4 bases, leaving 10 bases between them. Germline V gene lookup returns CDR1 SQVTM and CDR2 ANQGSEA. The CDR3 is 11 residues long.

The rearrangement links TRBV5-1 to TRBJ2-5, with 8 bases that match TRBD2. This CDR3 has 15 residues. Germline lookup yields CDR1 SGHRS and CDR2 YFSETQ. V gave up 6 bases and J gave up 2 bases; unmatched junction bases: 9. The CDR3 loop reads CASTPNSGVQETQYF. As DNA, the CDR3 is TGCGCCAGCACTCCCAATAGCGGGGTTCAAGAGACCCAGTACTTC.

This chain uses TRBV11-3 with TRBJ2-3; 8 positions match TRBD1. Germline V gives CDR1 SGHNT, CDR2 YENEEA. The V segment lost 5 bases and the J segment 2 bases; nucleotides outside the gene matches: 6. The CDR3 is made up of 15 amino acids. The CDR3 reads CASSPGGQTTDTQYF. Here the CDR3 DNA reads TGTGCCAGCAGCCCAGGGGGCCAAACCACAGATACGCAGTATTTT.

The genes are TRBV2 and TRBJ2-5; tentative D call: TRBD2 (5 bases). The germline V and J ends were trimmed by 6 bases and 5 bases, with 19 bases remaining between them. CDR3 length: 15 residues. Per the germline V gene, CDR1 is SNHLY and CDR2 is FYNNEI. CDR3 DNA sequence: TGTGCCAGCAGCCCCTTTGCTAGTCCGGGGGAGACCCAGTACTTC. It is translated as CASSPFASPGETQYF.

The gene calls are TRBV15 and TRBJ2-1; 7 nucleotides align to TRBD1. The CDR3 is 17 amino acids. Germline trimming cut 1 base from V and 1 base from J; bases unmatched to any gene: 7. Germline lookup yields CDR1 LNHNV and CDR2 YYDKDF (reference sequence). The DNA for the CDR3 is TGTGCCACCAGCAGAGGAACTTCAGGGGGTTCCTACAATGAGCAGTTCTTC. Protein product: CATSRGTSGGSYNEQFF.

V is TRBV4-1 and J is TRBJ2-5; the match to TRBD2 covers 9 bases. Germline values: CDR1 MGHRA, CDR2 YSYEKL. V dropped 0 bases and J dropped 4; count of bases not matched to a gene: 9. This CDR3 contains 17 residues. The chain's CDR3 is CASSQDMAGGVLETQYF. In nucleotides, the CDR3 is TGCGCCAGCAGCCAAGATATGGCGGGAGGGGTTTTAGAGACCCAGTACTTC.

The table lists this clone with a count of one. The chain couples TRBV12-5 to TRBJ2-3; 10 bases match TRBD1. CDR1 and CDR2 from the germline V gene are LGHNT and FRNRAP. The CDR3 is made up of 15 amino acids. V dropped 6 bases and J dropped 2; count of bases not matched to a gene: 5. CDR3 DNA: TGTGCTAGTGGGTCCGGGACAGGGGTCACAGATACGCAGTATTTT. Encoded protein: CASGSGTGVTDTQYF.

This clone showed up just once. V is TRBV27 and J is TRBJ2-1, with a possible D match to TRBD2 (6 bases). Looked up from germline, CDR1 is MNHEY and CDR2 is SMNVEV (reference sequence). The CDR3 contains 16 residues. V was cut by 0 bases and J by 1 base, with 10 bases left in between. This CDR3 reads CASSLSWAGSYNEQFF. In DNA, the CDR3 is TGTGCCAGCAGTTTATCGTGGGCGGGATCCTACAATGAGCAGTTCTTC.

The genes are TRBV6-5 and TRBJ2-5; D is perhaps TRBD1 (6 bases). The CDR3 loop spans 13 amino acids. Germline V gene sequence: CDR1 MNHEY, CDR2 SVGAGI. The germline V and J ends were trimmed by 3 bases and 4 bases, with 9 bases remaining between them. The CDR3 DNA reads TGTGCCAGCAGTTATCTGGGGGCAGAGACCCAGTACTTC. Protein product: CASSYLGAETQYF.

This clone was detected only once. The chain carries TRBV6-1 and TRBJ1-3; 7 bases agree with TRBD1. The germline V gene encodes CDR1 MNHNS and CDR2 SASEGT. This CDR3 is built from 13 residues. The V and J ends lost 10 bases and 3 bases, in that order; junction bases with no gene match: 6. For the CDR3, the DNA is TGTGCCACCCCAGGGACAGTTGGAAACACCATATATTTT. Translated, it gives CATPGTVGNTIYF.

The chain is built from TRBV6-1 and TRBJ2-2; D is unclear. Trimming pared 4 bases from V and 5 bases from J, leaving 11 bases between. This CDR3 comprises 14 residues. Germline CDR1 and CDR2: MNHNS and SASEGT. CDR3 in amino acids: CASSARPITGELFF. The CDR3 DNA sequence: TGTGCCAGCAGTGCTCGACCAATAACCGGGGAGCTGTTTTTT.

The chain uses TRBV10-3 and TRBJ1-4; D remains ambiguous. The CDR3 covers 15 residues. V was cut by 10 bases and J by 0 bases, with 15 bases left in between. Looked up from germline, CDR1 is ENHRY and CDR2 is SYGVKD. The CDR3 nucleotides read TGTGCCACCCGCCCGGGTCTTGCAACTAATGAAAAACTGTTTTTT. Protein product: CATRPGLATNEKLFF.

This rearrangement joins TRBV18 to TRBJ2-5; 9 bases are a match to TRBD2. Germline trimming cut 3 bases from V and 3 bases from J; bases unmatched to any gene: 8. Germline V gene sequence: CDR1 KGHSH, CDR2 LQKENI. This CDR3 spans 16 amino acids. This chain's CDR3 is CASSPMGGRAKETQYF. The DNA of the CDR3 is TGTGCCAGCTCACCGATGGGCGGGAGGGCCAAAGAGACCCAGTACTTC.

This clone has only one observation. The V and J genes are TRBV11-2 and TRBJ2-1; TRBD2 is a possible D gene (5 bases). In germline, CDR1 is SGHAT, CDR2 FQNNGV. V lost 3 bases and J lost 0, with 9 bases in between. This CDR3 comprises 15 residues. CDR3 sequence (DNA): TGTGCCAGCAGCTTGATCGCGGGCTCCTACAATGAGCAGTTCTTC. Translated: CASSLIAGSYNEQFF.

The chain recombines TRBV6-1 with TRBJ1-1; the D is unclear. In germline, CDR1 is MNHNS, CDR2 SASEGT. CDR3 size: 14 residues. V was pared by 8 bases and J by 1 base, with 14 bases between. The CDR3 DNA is TGTGCCAGCCTCCTAGAGTACTGGAACACTGAAGCTTTCTTT. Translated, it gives CASLLEYWNTEAFF.

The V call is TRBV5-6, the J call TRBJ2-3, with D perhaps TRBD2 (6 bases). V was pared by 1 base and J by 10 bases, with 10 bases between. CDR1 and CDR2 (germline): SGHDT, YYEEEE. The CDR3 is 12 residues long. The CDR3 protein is CASSLPGTAQYF. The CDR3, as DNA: TGTGCCAGCAGCTTGCCAGGGACTGCGCAGTATTTT.

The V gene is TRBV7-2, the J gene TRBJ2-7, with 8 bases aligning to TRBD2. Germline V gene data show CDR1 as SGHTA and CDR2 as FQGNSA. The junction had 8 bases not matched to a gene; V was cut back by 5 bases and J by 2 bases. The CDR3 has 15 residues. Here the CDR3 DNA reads TGTGCCAGCAGCCAGACCGGGGGGGGGCCCTACGAGCAGTACTTC. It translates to CASSQTGGGPYEQYF.

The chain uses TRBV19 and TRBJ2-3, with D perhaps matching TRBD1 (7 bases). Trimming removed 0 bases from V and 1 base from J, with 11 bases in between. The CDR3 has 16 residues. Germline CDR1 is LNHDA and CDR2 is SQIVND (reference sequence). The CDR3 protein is CASSIEEGARTDTQYF. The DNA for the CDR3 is TGTGCCAGTAGTATAGAGGAGGGGGCCCGCACAGATACGCAGTATTTT.

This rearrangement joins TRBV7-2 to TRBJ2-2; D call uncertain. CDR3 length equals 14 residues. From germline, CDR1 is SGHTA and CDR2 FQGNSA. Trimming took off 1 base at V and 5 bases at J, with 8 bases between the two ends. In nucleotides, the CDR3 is TGTGCCAGCAGCTTAGTACGGGCAACCGGGGAGCTGTTTTTT. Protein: CASSLVRATGELFF.

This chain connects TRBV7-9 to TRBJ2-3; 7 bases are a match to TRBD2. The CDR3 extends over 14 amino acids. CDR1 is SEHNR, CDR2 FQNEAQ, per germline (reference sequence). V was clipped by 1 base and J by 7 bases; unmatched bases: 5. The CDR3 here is CASSLDLAGNTQYF. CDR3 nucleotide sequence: TGTGCCAGCAGCTTAGATTTAGCGGGTAATACGCAGTATTTT.

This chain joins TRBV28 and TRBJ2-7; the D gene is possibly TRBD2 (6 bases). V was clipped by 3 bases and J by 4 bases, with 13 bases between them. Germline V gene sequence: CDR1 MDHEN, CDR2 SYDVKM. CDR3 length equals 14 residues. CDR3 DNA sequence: TGTGCCAGCAGTTTGCCCGGGGGATTTTACGAGCAGTACTTC. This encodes CASSLPGGFYEQYF.

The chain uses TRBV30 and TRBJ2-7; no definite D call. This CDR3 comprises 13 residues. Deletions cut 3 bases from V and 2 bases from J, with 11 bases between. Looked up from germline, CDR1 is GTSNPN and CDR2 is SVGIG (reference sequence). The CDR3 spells CAWRSGYTYEQYF. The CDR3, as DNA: TGTGCCTGGAGATCGGGCTATACCTACGAGCAGTACTTC.

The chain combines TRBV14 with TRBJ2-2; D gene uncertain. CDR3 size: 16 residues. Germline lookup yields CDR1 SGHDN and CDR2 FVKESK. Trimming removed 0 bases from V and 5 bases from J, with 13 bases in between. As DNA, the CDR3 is TGTGCCAGCAGCCAAGATCTGGCCCCTACAACCGGGGAGCTGTTTTTT. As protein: CASSQDLAPTTGELFF. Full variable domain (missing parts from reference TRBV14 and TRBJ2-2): EAGVTQFPSHSVIEKGQTVTLRCDPISGHDNLYWYRRVMGKEIKFLLHFVKESKQDESGMPNNRFLAERTGGTYSTLKVQPAELEDSGVYFCASSQDLAPTTGELFFGEGSRLTVL.

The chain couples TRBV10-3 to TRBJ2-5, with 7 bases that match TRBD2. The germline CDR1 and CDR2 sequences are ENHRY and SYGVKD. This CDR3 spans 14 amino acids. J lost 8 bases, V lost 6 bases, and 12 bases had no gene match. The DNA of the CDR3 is TGTGCCATCAGGGGACCGAGCGGGGAGGATACCCAGTACTTC. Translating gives CAIRGPSGEDTQYF.

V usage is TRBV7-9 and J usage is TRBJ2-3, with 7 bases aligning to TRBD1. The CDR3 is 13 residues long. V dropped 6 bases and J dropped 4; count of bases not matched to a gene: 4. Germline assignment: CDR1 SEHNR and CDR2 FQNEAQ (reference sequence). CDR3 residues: CASSPRGPDTQYF. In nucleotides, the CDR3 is TGTGCCAGCAGTCCAAGGGGGCCAGATACGCAGTATTTT.

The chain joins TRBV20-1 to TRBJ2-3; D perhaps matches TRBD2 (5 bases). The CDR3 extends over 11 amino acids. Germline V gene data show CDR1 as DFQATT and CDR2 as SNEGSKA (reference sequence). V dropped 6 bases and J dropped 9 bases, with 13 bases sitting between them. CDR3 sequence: CSAPGSGTQYF. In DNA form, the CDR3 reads TGCAGTGCCCCGGGATCCGGAACGCAGTATTTT.

CDR3 residues: CASSPNGLAGVNEQFF. The CDR3 DNA is TGTGCCAGCTCACCTAACGGACTAGCGGGAGTGAATGAGCAGTTCTTC. The chain couples TRBV18 to TRBJ2-1, with TRBD2 matching 13 bases. After removal of 3 bases from V and 7 bases from J, the junction contained 6 bases not matched to a gene. In germline, CDR1 is KGHSH, CDR2 LQKENI. There are 16 residues in the CDR3.

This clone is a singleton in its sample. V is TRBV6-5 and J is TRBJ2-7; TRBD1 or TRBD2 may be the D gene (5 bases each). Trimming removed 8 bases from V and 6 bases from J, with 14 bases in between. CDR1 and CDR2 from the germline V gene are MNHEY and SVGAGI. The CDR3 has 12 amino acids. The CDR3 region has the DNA TGTGCCAGCGGGGCCATCGGGGCCGAGCAGTACTTC. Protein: CASGAIGAEQYF.

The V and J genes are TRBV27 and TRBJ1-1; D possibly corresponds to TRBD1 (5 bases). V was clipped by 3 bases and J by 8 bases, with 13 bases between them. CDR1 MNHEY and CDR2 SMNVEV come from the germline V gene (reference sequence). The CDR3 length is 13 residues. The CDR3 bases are TGTGCCAGCAGTTTCCACCAGGGACCCGAAGCTTTCTTT. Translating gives CASSFHQGPEAFF.